Following are 6 T cell receptor beta chains from one sample sequenced in a study of blood T cell repertoires in COVID-19. The assay was immunoSEQ multiplex PCR, and TCRdb's table has in-frame clones only and misses some. The table has over 150,000 clones, 88% seen once. The material sequenced was peripheral blood. The receptors were gathered from a man aged 50-60 years with COVID-19, enrolled during active disease.

The gene calls are TRBV6-5 and TRBJ1-1; no clear D gene. Germline assignment: CDR1 MNHEY and CDR2 SVGAGI. Trimming removed 0 bases from V and 5 bases from J, with 7 bases in between. The CDR3 is 13 amino acids. The CDR3 protein is CASSYSRETEAFF. CDR3 bases: TGTGCCAGCAGTTACTCGCGGGAGACTGAAGCTTTCTTT.

V is TRBV6-5 and J is TRBJ2-4; the D gene is possibly TRBD2 (5 bases). Trimming took 6 bases from V and 12 from J, leaving 18 bases between them. Per the germline V gene, CDR1 is MNHEY and CDR2 is SVGAGI. The CDR3 contains 13 residues. The CDR3, as DNA: TGTGCCAGCAGCCTGGACCGGCGGGCGAGTCAGTACTTC. Encoded protein: CASSLDRRASQYF.

The gene calls are TRBV2 and TRBJ2-7; perhaps TRBD2 as D (6 bases). The CDR3 sequence is 12 residues long. Trimming pared 3 bases from V and 7 bases from J, leaving 10 bases between. Germline CDR1 is SNHLY and CDR2 is FYNNEI. The CDR3 DNA follows: TGTGCCAGCAGTGAGAGTGGGAGGGAGCAGTACTTC. Translation: CASSESGREQYF. The entire variable domain, with the rest obtained from reference TRBV2 and TRBJ2-7, is as follows: EPEVTQTPSHQVTQMGQEVILRCVPISNHLYFYWYRQILGQKVEFLVSFYNNEISEKSEIFDDQFSVERPDGSNFTLKIRSTKLEDSAMYFCASSESGREQYFGPGTRLTVT.

V usage is TRBV11-2 and J usage is TRBJ1-1; 7 positions match TRBD1. V was clipped by 5 bases and J by 0 bases; unmatched bases: 15. Looked up from germline, CDR1 is SGHAT and CDR2 is FQNNGV. The CDR3 is 18 residues long. CDR3 residues: CASSPLSRTGFMNTEAFF. CDR3 nucleotides: TGTGCCAGCAGCCCTTTATCCAGGACAGGCTTCATGAACACTGAAGCTTTCTTT.

The rearrangement joins TRBV5-1 to TRBJ2-2; D is uncertain. The germline V gene has CDR1 SGHRS and CDR2 YFSETQ. There are 19 residues in the CDR3. Trimming left V 9 bases short and J 3 bases short, with 30 bases between. The CDR3, as DNA: TGCGCCACCTTCAAAAGGCGACTCCTGCCGGGTGAAGACACCGGGGAGCTGTTTTTT. This translates into CATFKRRLLPGEDTGELFF.

A single count supports this clone. V and J are TRBV30 and TRBJ2-3, with D perhaps TRBD2 (6 bases). Germline-derived CDR1 and CDR2 are GTSNPN and SVGIG (reference sequence). Trimming cost V 0 bases and J 11 bases, with 15 bases left between them. This CDR3 comprises 13 residues. CDR3: CAWSVGPGVVQYF. The CDR3 DNA reads as TGTGCCTGGAGTGTCGGCCCGGGGGTTGTGCAGTATTTT.